The 24 T cell receptor beta chains below come from one sample, sequenced in a study of T cell changes during pregnancy in multiple sclerosis. Profiled with immunoSEQ multiplex PCR; TCRdb holds only in-frame clones, not every one. The table records some 56,000 clones, roughly 90% of them present only once. The sample here was CD4+ T cells from peripheral blood mononuclear cells, taken after pregnancy. The receptors stem from a female donor with multiple sclerosis, enrolled in a pregnancy study.

V is TRBV19 and J is TRBJ2-1, with D maybe TRBD1 (6 bases). The length of the CDR3 is 16 residues. The germline CDR1 and CDR2 sequences are LNHDA and SQIVND (reference sequence). V was cut by 6 bases and J by 7 bases, with 22 bases left in between. CDR3 region: CASRPAVLQGRNEQFF. The CDR3 DNA reads TGTGCCAGTAGGCCCGCAGTGTTACAGGGTAGAAATGAGCAGTTCTTC.

The rearrangement uses TRBV7-2 and TRBJ2-3; tentatively, D is TRBD2 (6 bases). Per germline, CDR1 SGHTA and CDR2 FQGNSA. This CDR3 region has 16 residues. Trimming pared 4 bases from V and 3 bases from J, leaving 17 bases between. The CDR3 spells CASSSRVGGRTDTQYF. CDR3 nucleotide sequence: TGTGCCAGCAGCTCTAGAGTGGGTGGGAGGACAGATACGCAGTATTTT.

The rearrangement joins TRBV6-5 to TRBJ2-3; 8 nucleotides line up with TRBD2. Trimming cost V 6 bases and J 11 bases; bases outside gene matches: 7. Germline CDR1 MNHEY, CDR2 SVGAGI. This CDR3 region has 12 residues. The CDR3 DNA reads as TGTGCCAGCAGGACGGGGGGGAGTTGGCAGTATTTT. Protein product: CASRTGGSWQYF.

The table lists this clone with a count of one. This chain joins TRBV7-9 and TRBJ1-1; possibly TRBD1 for D (5 bases). Trimming removed 2 bases at V and 6 bases at J, with 13 bases between. Looked up from germline, CDR1 is SEHNR and CDR2 is FQNEAQ (reference sequence). This CDR3 is built from 14 residues. The CDR3 is CASSLSQQGPEAFF. The DNA of the CDR3 is TGTGCCAGCAGCTTATCCCAGCAGGGTCCTGAAGCTTTCTTT.

V gene TRBV18 combines with J gene TRBJ2-6; D not resolved. The CDR3 runs 13 residues. Germline lookup yields CDR1 KGHSH and CDR2 LQKENI. V lost 4 bases and J 2 bases, leaving 3 bases between the germline ends. CDR3 nucleotides: TGTGCCAGCTCACTTACTGGGGCCAACGTCCTGACTTTC. Encoded protein: CASSLTGANVLTF.

CDR3 nucleotide sequence: TGTGCCAGTAGTATTCACCGGGACAGGGGGACAAGTGGCTACACCTTC. Encoded protein: CASSIHRDRGTSGYTF. The V gene is TRBV19, the J gene TRBJ1-2, with 11 bases aligning to TRBD1. Germline loops: CDR1 LNHDA, CDR2 SQIVND (reference sequence). The CDR3 totals 16 residues. With V trimmed by 3 bases and J by 7 bases, 10 bases remained unmatched.

The chain links TRBV5-4 to TRBJ1-6, with D unresolved. CDR1 and CDR2 from the germline V gene are SGHNT and YYREEE (reference sequence). The CDR3 runs 15 residues. V lost 1 base and J 6 bases, leaving 11 bases between the germline ends. This CDR3 reads CASSLPGGINSPLHF. CDR3 nucleotides: TGTGCCAGCAGCTTGCCAGGCGGGATTAATTCACCCCTCCACTTT.

J is TRBJ2-7 and V is TRBV6-1; TRBD1 aligns across 9 bases. V shed 2 bases, J shed 5 bases, and the junction held 7 bases outside the gene matches. The CDR3 has 15 residues. Germline lookup yields CDR1 MNHNS and CDR2 SASEGT. CDR3 DNA sequence: TGTGCCAGCAGTGAAATGAGACAGGGGGTAGACGAGCAGTACTTC. Translated, it gives CASSEMRQGVDEQYF.

The V gene is TRBV5-1, the J gene TRBJ2-7; tentatively, D is TRBD2 (5 bases). This CDR3 region has 11 residues. Deletions cut 5 bases from V and 4 bases from J, with 7 bases between. Germline V lookup: CDR1 SGHRS, CDR2 YFSETQ. CDR3 DNA: TGCGCCAGCAGAGAGGGTTACGAGCAGTACTTC. Residues: CASREGYEQYF.

This sequence joins TRBV11-2 and TRBJ2-7, with a possible D match to TRBD1 (5 bases). The length of the CDR3 is 14 residues. The V and J ends lost 1 base and 6 bases respectively, with 13 bases between them. The germline CDR1 and CDR2 sequences are SGHAT and FQNNGV. In nucleotides, the CDR3 is TGTGCCAGCAGCTTAGTTGGGGCAGGGTCCGAGCAGTACTTC. This translates into CASSLVGAGSEQYF.

V usage is TRBV7-2 and J usage is TRBJ1-5, with D perhaps TRBD1 (5 bases). Germline CDR1 is SGHTA and CDR2 is FQGNSA. V lost 0 bases and J lost 5, with 11 bases in between. CDR3 size: 15 residues. This chain's CDR3 is CASSLAETVDQPQHF. Written as DNA, the CDR3 is TGTGCCAGCAGCTTAGCGGAGACAGTGGATCAGCCCCAGCATTTT.

This clone was seen a handful of times. The chain employs TRBV4-1 and TRBJ1-5, with D maybe TRBD1 (5 bases). This CDR3 is 16 amino acids long. Trimming stripped 0 bases from V and 5 bases from J, with 14 bases between. Germline V gives CDR1 MGHRA, CDR2 YSYEKL. CDR3 nucleotide sequence: TGCGCCAGCAGCCAAGATCCAGGGCAACCATATCAGCCCCAGCATTTT. Translating gives CASSQDPGQPYQPQHF.

The chain employs TRBV7-2 and TRBJ2-1, with TRBD1 as a possible D gene (6 bases). Germline V lookup: CDR1 SGHTA, CDR2 FQGNSA. With 0 bases removed from V and 12 bases from J, the gap between germline ends came to 12 bases. The CDR3 spans 13 residues. The CDR3 region has the DNA TGTGCCAGCAGCTTAGCGGGGACAAAAGCGCAGTTCTTC. It specifies CASSLAGTKAQFF.

The chain uses TRBV7-8 and TRBJ1-6, with 7 nucleotides matching TRBD1. The CDR3 is made up of 16 amino acids. The V gene's germline CDR1 is SGHVS and CDR2 FQNEAQ. The ends lost 4 bases at V and 6 bases at J; junction bases unmatched: 9. This CDR3 is CASSSWTGTGNSPLHF. For the CDR3, the DNA is TGTGCCAGCAGCTCATGGACAGGAACGGGTAATTCACCCCTCCACTTT.

The rearrangement links TRBV30 to TRBJ1-2, with 11 positions matching TRBD1. The germline gives CDR1 GTSNPN, CDR2 SVGIG (reference sequence). V lost 3 bases and J lost 7; bases outside the gene matches: 4. The CDR3 is made up of 13 amino acids. In DNA, the CDR3 is TGTGCCTGGAGGATGGACAGGGGGCTTGGCTACACCTTC. Amino acid sequence: CAWRMDRGLGYTF.

The chain has TRBV5-1 and TRBJ1-2; TRBD1 is a possible D gene (5 bases). The V end lost 0 bases, the J end lost 2 bases, and 8 bases lay between the germline ends. Germline assignment: CDR1 SGHRS and CDR2 YFSETQ. The CDR3 sequence is 14 residues long. The CDR3 DNA sequence: TGCGCCAGCAGCTTGGAACAGGCAAACTATGGCTACACCTTC. Its protein product is CASSLEQANYGYTF.

V and J are TRBV18 and TRBJ2-5; possible D gene TRBD1, 6 bases. Germline loops: CDR1 KGHSH, CDR2 LQKENI. The CDR3 is made up of 14 amino acids. Trimming took off 3 bases at V and 4 bases at J, with 12 bases between the two ends. The chain's CDR3 is CASSPRTERETQYF. The CDR3 DNA is TGTGCCAGCTCACCGCGGACAGAACGAGAGACCCAGTACTTC. The entire variable domain, with the rest obtained from reference TRBV18 and TRBJ2-5, is as follows: NAGVMQNPRHLVRRRGQEARLRCSPMKGHSHVYWYRQLPEEGLKFMVYLQKENIIDESGMPKERFSAEFPKEGPSILRIQQVVRGDSAAYFCASSPRTERETQYFGPGTRLLVL.

This sequence joins TRBV19 and TRBJ2-7, with 10 bases lining up with TRBD1. Germline V gives CDR1 LNHDA, CDR2 SQIVND (reference sequence). This CDR3 region has 14 residues. The V and J ends lost 4 bases and 4 bases, in that order; junction bases with no gene match: 4. For the CDR3, the DNA is TGTGCCAGTAGTAGGACAGGGGGTTTGTACGAGCAGTACTTC. Amino acid sequence: CASSRTGGLYEQYF.

The chain couples TRBV5-4 to TRBJ2-7, with D perhaps TRBD2 (6 bases). Per germline, CDR1 SGHNT and CDR2 YYREEE (reference sequence). The V gene lost 3 bases and the J gene lost 2 bases, with 9 bases spanning the gap. The CDR3 covers 13 residues. The CDR3 spells CASSSPGAYEQYF. For the CDR3, the DNA is TGTGCCAGCAGCTCGCCGGGGGCCTACGAGCAGTACTTC.

This clone has only one observation. The chain recombines TRBV4-3 with TRBJ2-3; a possible D gene is TRBD2 (6 bases). The CDR3 is made up of 13 amino acids. Trimming pared 1 base from V and 13 bases from J, leaving 15 bases between. Germline-derived CDR1 and CDR2 are LGHNA and YSLEER. The CDR3 nucleotides are TGCGCCAGCAGCCAAGTAGGGTGGGGGGAGGAGTATTTT. This translates into CASSQVGWGEEYF.

The chain is built from TRBV5-4 and TRBJ1-3; 7 bases are shared with TRBD1. The junction had 4 bases not matched to a gene; V was cut back by 1 base and J by 0 bases. The CDR3 is made up of 16 amino acids. In germline, CDR1 is SGHNT, CDR2 YYREEE (reference sequence). Here the CDR3 DNA reads TGTGCCAGCAGCTTGACAGGGGCCAGCTCTGGAAACACCATATATTTT. Protein product: CASSLTGASSGNTIYF.

The V gene is TRBV9, the J gene TRBJ2-3; D unclear. CDR1 SGDLS and CDR2 YYNGEE come from the germline V gene. The length of the CDR3 is 17 residues. V lost 4 bases and J 1 base, leaving 19 bases between the germline ends. CDR3: CASSPSQETWGTDTQYF. CDR3 bases: TGTGCCAGCAGCCCGAGCCAGGAAACCTGGGGCACAGATACGCAGTATTTT.

This sequence joins TRBV7-2 and TRBJ2-3, with D unclear. V lost 5 bases and J 0 bases, leaving 9 bases between the germline ends. This CDR3 has 14 residues. Germline values: CDR1 SGHTA, CDR2 FQGNSA. CDR3 amino acids: CASSPSSSTDTQYF. The CDR3 nucleotides are TGTGCCAGCAGCCCTTCCAGTAGCACAGATACGCAGTATTTT.

This clone appeared a single time. The chain employs TRBV7-2 and TRBJ2-7, with no clear D. The CDR3 extends over 14 amino acids. The germline V and J ends were trimmed by 3 bases and 3 bases, with 12 bases remaining between them. Germline V gives CDR1 SGHTA, CDR2 FQGNSA. The CDR3 DNA reads TGTGCCAGCAGCTTCCGGAGTACCAACTACGAGCAGTACTTC. As protein: CASSFRSTNYEQYF.